The text below deals with one T cell receptor beta chain. The antigen remains unidentified. The source of the sample is a study of cytomegalovirus exposure and HLA in healthy donors. Across the study: A previous analysis identified more than 100 million unique TCR beta sequences derived from roughly 180 million T cells. Study-wide findings and caveats: It has been reported that TCR beta sequences accurately predicted the HLA-A and HLA-B alleles of most subjects.

13 Jbeta primers and 60 Vbeta primers were used for the PCR. Profiling relied on immunoSEQ multiplex PCR, and the TCRdb table lists in-frame clones only, not all of them. Seen here are 100,000 to 150,000 clones, about three quarters observed once, and the top ten hold about 0.94%. Sequencing used PBMCs. This TCR was sampled from a human donor in good health.

The CDR3 nucleotides are TGTGCCAGCAACCCCCGAATTGGCCGGGGGGGAAGCTCCTACAATGAGCAGTTCTTC. As protein: CASNPRIGRGGSSYNEQFF. J is TRBJ2-1 and V is TRBV2; 8 bases fit TRBD2. Losses at the gene ends were 7 bases for V and 0 bases for J; bases not matched to a gene: 17. Germline V gives CDR1 SNHLY, CDR2 FYNNEI. The CDR3 is made up of 19 amino acids.